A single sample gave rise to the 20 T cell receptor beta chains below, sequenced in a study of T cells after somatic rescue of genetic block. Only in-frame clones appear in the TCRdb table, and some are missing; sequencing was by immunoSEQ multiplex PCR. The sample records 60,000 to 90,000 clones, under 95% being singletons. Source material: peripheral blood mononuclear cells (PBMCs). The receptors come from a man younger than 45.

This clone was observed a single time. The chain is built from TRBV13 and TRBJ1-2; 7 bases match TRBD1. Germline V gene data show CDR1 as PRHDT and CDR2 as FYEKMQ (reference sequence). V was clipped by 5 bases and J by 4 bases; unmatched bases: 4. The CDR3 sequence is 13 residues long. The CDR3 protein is CASSEGQSYGYTF. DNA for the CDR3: TGTGCCAGCAGCGAGGGACAGAGCTATGGCTACACCTTC. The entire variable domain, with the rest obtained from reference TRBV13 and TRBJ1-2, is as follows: AAGVIQSPRHLIKEKRETATLKCYPIPRHDTVYWYQQGPGQDPQFLISFYEKMQSDKGSIPDRFSAQQFSDYHSELNMSSLELGDSALYFCASSEGQSYGYTFGSGTRLTVV.

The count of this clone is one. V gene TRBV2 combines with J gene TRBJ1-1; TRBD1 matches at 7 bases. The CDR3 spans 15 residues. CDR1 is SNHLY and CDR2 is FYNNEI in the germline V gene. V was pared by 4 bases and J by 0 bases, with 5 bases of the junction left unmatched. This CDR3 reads CASSARGQMNTEAFF. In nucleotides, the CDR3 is TGTGCCAGCAGTGCGAGGGGACAGATGAACACTGAAGCTTTCTTT.

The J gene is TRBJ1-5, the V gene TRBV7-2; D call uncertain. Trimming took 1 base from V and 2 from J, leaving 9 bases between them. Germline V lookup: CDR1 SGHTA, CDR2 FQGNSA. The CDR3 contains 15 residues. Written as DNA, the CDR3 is TGTGCCAGCAGCTTAGATGCTGTTGGCAATCAGCCCCAGCATTTT. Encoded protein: CASSLDAVGNQPQHF.

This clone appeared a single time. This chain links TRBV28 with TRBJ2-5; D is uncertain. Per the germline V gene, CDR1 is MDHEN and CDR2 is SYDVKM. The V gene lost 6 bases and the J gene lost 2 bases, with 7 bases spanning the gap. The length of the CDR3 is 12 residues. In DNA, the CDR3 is TGTGCCAGCAGCCTAGATCAAGAGACCCAGTACTTC. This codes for CASSLDQETQYF.

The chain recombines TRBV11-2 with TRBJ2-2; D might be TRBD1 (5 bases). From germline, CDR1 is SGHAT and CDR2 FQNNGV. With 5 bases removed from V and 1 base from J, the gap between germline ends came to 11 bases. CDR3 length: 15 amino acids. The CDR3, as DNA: TGTGCCAGCAGCCTTCAGACAGTGAACACCGGGGAGCTGTTTTTT. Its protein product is CASSLQTVNTGELFF.

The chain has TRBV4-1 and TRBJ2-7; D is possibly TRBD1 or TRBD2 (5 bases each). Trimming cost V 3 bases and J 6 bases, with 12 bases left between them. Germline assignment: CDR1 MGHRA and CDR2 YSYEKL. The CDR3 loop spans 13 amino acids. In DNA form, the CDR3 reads TGCGCCAGCAGCCATGCCACTAGGGGCGAGCAGTACTTC. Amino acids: CASSHATRGEQYF.

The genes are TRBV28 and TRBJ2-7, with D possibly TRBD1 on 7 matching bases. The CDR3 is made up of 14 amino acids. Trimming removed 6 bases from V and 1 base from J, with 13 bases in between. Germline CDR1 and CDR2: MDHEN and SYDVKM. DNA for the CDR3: TGTGCCAGCAGGCGACAGGGAGGATCCTACGAGCAGTACTTC. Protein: CASRRQGGSYEQYF. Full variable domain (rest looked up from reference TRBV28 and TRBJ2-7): DVKVTQSSRYLVKRTGEKVFLECVQDMDHENMFWYRQDPGLGLRLIYFSYDVKMKEKGDIPEGYSVSREKKERFSLILESASTNQTSMYLCASRRQGGSYEQYFGPGTRLTVT.

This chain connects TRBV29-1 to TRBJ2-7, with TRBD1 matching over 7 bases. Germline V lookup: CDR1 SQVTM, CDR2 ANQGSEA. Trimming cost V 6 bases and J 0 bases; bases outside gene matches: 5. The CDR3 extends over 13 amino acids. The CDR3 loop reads CSVRQGTSYEQYF. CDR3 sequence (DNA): TGCAGCGTGCGACAGGGAACCTCCTACGAGCAGTACTTC.

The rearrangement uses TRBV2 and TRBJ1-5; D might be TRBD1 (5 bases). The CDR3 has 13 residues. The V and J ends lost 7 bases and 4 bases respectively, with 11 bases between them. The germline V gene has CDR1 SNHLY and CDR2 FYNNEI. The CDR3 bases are TGTGCCAGCAATTTAGGGGTGAATCAGCCCCAGCATTTT. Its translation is CASNLGVNQPQHF. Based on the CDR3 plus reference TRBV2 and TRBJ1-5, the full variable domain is EPEVTQTPSHQVTQMGQEVILRCVPISNHLYFYWYRQILGQKVEFLVSFYNNEISEKSEIFDDQFSVERPDGSNFTLKIRSTKLEDSAMYFCASNLGVNQPQHFGDGTRLSIL.

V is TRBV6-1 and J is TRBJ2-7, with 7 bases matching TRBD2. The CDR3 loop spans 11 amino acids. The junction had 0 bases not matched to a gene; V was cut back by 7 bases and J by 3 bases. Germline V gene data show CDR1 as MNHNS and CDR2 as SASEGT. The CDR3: CASKRDYEQYF. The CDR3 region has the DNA TGTGCCAGCAAGCGGGACTACGAGCAGTACTTC.

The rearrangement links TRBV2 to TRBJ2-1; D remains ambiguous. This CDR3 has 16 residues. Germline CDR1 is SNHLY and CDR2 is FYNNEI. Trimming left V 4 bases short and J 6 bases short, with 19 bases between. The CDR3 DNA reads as TGTGCCAGCAGTGGCTTACCTACGATCCAAGGCAATGAGCAGTTCTTC. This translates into CASSGLPTIQGNEQFF.

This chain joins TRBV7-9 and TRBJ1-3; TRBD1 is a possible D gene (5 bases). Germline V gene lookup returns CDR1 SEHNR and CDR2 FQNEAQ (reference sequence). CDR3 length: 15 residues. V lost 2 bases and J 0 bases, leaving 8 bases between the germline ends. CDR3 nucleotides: TGTGCCAGCAGCTTATACAGGAGCTCTGGAAACACCATATATTTT. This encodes CASSLYRSSGNTIYF.

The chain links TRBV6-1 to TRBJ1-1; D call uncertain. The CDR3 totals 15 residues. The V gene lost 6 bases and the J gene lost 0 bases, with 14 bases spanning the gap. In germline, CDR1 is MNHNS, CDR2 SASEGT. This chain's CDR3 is CASSAPGFMNTEAFF. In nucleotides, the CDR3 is TGTGCCAGCAGCGCCCCGGGCTTCATGAACACTGAAGCTTTCTTT.

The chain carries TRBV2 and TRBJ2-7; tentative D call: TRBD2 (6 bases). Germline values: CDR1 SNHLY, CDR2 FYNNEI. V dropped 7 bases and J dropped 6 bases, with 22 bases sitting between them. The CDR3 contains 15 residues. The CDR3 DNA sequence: TGTGCCAGCACCCCTGAGGTGGGGGGATGGAGCGAGCAGTACTTC. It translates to CASTPEVGGWSEQYF.

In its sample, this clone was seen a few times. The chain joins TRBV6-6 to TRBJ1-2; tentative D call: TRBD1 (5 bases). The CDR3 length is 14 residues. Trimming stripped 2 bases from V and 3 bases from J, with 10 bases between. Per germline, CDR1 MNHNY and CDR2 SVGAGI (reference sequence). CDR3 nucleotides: TGTGCCAGCAGTTACGGGGACGGGCACTATGGCTACACCTTC. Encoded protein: CASSYGDGHYGYTF.

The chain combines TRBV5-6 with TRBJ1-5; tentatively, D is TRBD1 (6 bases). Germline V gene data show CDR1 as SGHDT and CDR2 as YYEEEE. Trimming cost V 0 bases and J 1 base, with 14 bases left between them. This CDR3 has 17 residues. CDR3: CASSLGGGGLSNQPQHF. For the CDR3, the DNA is TGTGCCAGCAGCTTGGGAGGGGGAGGGCTAAGCAATCAGCCCCAGCATTTT.

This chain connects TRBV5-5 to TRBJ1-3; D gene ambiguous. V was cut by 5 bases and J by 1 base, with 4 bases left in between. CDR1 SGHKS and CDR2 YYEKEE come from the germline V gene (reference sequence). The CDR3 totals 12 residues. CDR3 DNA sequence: TGTGCCAGCAGGGCTTCTGGAAACACCATATATTTT. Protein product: CASRASGNTIYF.

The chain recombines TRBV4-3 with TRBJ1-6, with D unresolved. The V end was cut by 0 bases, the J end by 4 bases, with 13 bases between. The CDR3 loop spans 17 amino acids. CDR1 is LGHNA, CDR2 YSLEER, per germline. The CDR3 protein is CASSQETSGRYNSPLHF. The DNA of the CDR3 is TGCGCCAGCAGCCAAGAGACCTCCGGACGATATAATTCACCCCTCCACTTT.

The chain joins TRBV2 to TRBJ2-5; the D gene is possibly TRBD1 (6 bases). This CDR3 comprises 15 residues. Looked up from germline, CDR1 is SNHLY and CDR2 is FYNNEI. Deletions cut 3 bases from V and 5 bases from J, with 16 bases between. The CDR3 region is CASSESQGSGETQYF. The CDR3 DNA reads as TGTGCCAGCAGTGAGAGTCAGGGGAGTGGGGAGACCCAGTACTTC.

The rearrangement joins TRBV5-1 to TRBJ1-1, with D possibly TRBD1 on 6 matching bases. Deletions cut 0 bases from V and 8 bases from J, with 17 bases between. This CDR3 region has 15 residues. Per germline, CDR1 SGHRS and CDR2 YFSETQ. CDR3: CASSLAGTRSREAFF. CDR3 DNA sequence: TGCGCCAGCAGCTTGGCCGGGACACGCTCTCGAGAAGCTTTCTTT.